This T cell receptor beta chain originates from a study of CD4+ T cells in melanoma. Whole-study results and caveats: Reportedly, melanoma neoantigen-specific CD4+ T cells showed varied differentiation states. A reported correlation linked neoantigen-specific CD4+ T cells to CD8+, macrophage and B cell function.

Per the germline V gene, CDR1 is SGHTA and CDR2 is FQGTGA. This CDR3 is 15 amino acids long. V was cut by 5 bases and J by 4 bases, with 12 bases left in between. In the case of this clone: The antigen remains undetermined.

Sequencing used immunoSEQ multiplex PCR; TCRdb keeps in-frame clones, though not all of them. In the table there are more than 90,000 clones, approximately 92% of which are singletons. The sequence was collected from a human donor with melanoma. Sequenced input: peripheral blood. This sequence joins TRBV7-3 and TRBJ2-6; D perhaps matches TRBD2 (5 bases). The CDR3 sequence is CASSAALGGANVLTF. In DNA, the CDR3 is TGTGCCAGCAGCGCTGCACTAGGCGGGGCCAACGTCCTGACTTTC.